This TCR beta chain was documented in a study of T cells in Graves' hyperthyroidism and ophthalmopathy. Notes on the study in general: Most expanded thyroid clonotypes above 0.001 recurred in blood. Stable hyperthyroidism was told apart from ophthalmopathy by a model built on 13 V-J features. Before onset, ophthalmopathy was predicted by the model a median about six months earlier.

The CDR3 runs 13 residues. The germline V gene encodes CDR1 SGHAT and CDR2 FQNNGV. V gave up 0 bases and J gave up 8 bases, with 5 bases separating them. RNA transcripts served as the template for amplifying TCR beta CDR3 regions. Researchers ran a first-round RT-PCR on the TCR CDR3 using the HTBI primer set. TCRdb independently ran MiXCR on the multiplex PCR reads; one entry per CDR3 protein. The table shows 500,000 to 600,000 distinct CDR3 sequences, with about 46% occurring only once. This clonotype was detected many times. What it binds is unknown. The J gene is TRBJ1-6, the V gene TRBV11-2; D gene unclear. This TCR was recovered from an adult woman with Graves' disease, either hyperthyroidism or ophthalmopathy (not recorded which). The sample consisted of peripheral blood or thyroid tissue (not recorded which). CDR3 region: CASSLELDSPLHF. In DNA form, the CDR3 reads TGTGCCAGCAGCTTAGAGTTGGATTCACCCCTCCACTTT.